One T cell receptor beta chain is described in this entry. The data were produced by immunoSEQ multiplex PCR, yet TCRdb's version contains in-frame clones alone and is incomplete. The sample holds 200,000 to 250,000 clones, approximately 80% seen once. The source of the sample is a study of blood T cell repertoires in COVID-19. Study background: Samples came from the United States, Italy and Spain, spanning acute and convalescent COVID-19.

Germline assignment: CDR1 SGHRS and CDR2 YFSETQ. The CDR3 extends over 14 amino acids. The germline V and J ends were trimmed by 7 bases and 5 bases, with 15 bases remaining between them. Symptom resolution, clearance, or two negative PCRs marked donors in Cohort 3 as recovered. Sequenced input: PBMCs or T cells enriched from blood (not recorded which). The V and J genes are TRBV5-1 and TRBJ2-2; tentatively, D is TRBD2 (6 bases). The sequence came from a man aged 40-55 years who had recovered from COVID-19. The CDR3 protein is CASYEGLLTGELFF. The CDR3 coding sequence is TGCGCCAGCTATGAGGGACTGTTAACCGGGGAGCTGTTTTTT. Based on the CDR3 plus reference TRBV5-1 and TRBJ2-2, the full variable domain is KAGVTQTPRYLIKTRGQQVTLSCSPISGHRSVSWYQQTPGQGLQFLFEYFSETQRNKGNFPGRFSGRQFSNSRSEMNVSTLELGDSALYLCASYEGLLTGELFFGEGSRLTVL.